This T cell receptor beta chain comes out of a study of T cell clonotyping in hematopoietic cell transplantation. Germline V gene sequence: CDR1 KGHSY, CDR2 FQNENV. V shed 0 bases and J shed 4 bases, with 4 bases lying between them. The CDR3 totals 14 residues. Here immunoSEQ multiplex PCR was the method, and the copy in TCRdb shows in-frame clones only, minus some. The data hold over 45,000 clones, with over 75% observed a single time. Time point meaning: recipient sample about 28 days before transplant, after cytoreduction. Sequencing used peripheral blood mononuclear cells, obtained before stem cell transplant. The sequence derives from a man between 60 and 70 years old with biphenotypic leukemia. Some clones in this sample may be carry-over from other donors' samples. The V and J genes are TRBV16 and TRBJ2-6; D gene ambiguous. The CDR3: CASSQSVGANVLTF. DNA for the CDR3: TGTGCCAGCAGCCAATCAGTGGGGGCCAACGTCCTGACTTTC. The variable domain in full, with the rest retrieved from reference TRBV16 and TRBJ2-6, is GEEVAQTPKHLVRGEGQKAKLYCAPIKGHSYVFWYQQVLKNEFKFLISFQNENVFDETGMPKERFSAKCLPNSPCSLEIQATKLEDSAVYFCASSQSVGANVLTFGAGSRLTVL.